Each of the 28 T cell receptor beta chains below was sequenced from the same sample in a study of T cells in Graves' hyperthyroidism and ophthalmopathy. Amplification yielded TCR beta CDR3 regions, with RNA transcripts as the source. TCR CDR3 underwent first-round RT-PCR with the HTBI primer set. TCRdb ran MiXCR on the multiplex PCR reads and lists one entry per CDR3 protein. This table has about 130,000 distinct CDR3 sequences, around 20% appearing once. The sample consisted of blood. Source of these receptors: a woman between 50 and 59 years old with Graves' hyperthyroidism that later progressed to Graves' ophthalmopathy.

V usage is TRBV7-9 and J usage is TRBJ2-1, with 7 nucleotides matching TRBD1. The V and J ends lost 5 bases and 2 bases, in that order; junction bases with no gene match: 9. The CDR3 spans 16 residues. Germline-derived CDR1 and CDR2 are SEHNR and FQNEAQ (reference sequence). CDR3 nucleotides: TGTGCCAGCAGCACACGTTCCGGACAGGCCTACAATGAGCAGTTCTTC. This gives the protein CASSTRSGQAYNEQFF.

This clonotype occurred many times. V gene TRBV28 combines with J gene TRBJ2-6; 8 bases map to TRBD2. Germline V gives CDR1 MDHEN, CDR2 SYDVKM. CDR3 length equals 19 residues. J was trimmed by 4 bases and V by 3 bases; bases with no gene match: 14. DNA of the CDR3: TGTGCCAGCAGTTTCCCCTCAGTACGGGGCGGGAGGGGGGCCAACGTCCTGACTTTC. Encoded protein: CASSFPSVRGGRGANVLTF.

This chain connects TRBV4-1 to TRBJ2-1; D remains ambiguous. V lost 0 bases and J lost 3, with 9 bases in between. CDR3 length: 15 amino acids. Germline-derived CDR1 and CDR2 are MGHRA and YSYEKL. The CDR3: CASSQEGTIYNEQFF. The DNA of the CDR3 is TGCGCCAGCAGCCAAGAAGGTACCATCTACAATGAGCAGTTCTTC.

This clonotype was observed many times. CDR3 nucleotide sequence: TGTGCCAGCAGTGACGGGCTCAATGAAAAACTGTTTTTT. Translated: CASSDGLNEKLFF. V usage is TRBV6-1 and J usage is TRBJ1-4; D unresolved. CDR3 size: 13 residues. V gave up 3 bases and J gave up 5 bases, with 7 bases separating them. CDR1 and CDR2 from the germline V gene are MNHNS and SASEGT.

Many counts were recorded for this clonotype. The chain employs TRBV6-1 and TRBJ1-4, with a tentative D call TRBD1 (5 bases). Germline CDR1 reads MNHNS; CDR2 reads SASEGT. The CDR3 sequence is 14 residues long. Trimming shortened V by 6 bases and J by 8 bases, and 16 bases separated the two germline ends. Here the CDR3 DNA reads TGTGCCAGCAGCCGCGTCGGGGCCCGGGAAAAACTGTTTTTT. Its translation is CASSRVGAREKLFF.

This clonotype was seen many times. The V call is TRBV5-1, the J call TRBJ2-1; weak D call: TRBD2 (5 bases). V lost 2 bases and J 3 bases, leaving 9 bases between the germline ends. Germline assignment: CDR1 SGHRS and CDR2 YFSETQ. The CDR3 contains 14 residues. In nucleotides, the CDR3 is TGCGCCAGCAGCTTCGGGGAATACTACAATGAGCAGTTCTTC. It encodes CASSFGEYYNEQFF. The full variable domain, with the rest looked up from reference TRBV5-1 and TRBJ2-1, is KAGVTQTPRYLIKTRGQQVTLSCSPISGHRSVSWYQQTPGQGLQFLFEYFSETQRNKGNFPGRFSGRQFSNSRSEMNVSTLELGDSALYLCASSFGEYYNEQFFGPGTRLTVL.

This clonotype has more than one count but fewer than ten. The CDR3 region is CASGTSGDTGELFF. The CDR3 coding sequence is TGTGCCTCCGGGACTAGCGGGGACACCGGGGAGCTGTTTTTT. V and J are TRBV3-1 and TRBJ2-2; 13 nucleotides align to TRBD2. From germline, CDR1 is LGHDT and CDR2 YNNKEL (reference sequence). This CDR3 is 14 amino acids long. The V and J ends lost 11 bases and 3 bases, in that order; junction bases with no gene match: 3.

This clonotype was observed many times. The chain couples TRBV2 to TRBJ2-3, with unresolved D. The germline CDR1 and CDR2 sequences are SNHLY and FYNNEI. V lost 0 bases, J lost 1 base, and 11 bases lay in between. The CDR3 has 16 amino acids. CDR3 residues: CASSEAEAPGTDTQYF. The CDR3 bases are TGTGCCAGCAGTGAAGCTGAGGCCCCGGGCACAGATACGCAGTATTTT.

V usage is TRBV6-1 and J usage is TRBJ2-1; TRBD2 matches at 7 bases. Losses at the gene ends were 2 bases for V and 8 bases for J; bases not matched to a gene: 9. Germline CDR1 reads MNHNS; CDR2 reads SASEGT. CDR3 length: 15 residues. CDR3 sequence reads: CASSELVGGPYEQFF. The CDR3 DNA reads as TGTGCCAGCAGTGAACTAGTGGGAGGGCCATATGAGCAGTTCTTC.

On this clonotype itself: The junction departs from the called germline gene at one end, perhaps through a read error. This rearrangement joins TRBV3-1 to TRBJ1-3; 7 nucleotides line up with TRBD1. Germline V gene lookup returns CDR1 LGHDT and CDR2 YNNKEL (reference sequence). This CDR3 contains 13 residues. CDR3 loop: CASTDQGGNTMYF. The CDR3 region has the DNA TGTGCCAGCACCGACCAGGGGGGAAACACCATGTATTTT.

There are a few counts of this clonotype. This chain connects TRBV9 to TRBJ1-6; possible D gene TRBD1, 5 bases. The ends were cut back, 2 bases at V and 0 bases at J, with 12 bases in the middle. Germline values: CDR1 SGDLS, CDR2 YYNGEE. The CDR3 is made up of 17 amino acids. The CDR3 protein is CASSVSGPSSYNSPLHF. The CDR3 DNA sequence: TGTGCCAGCAGCGTTTCGGGGCCGAGCTCCTATAATTCACCCCTCCACTTT.

This clonotype was observed at least ten times. The chain joins TRBV30 to TRBJ2-2; 8 bases fit TRBD2. Germline loops: CDR1 GTSNPN, CDR2 SVGIG (reference sequence). Trimming removed 0 bases from V and 8 bases from J; junction bases left unmatched: 5. The length of the CDR3 is 14 residues. CDR3: CAWSVIRGGGELFF. DNA for the CDR3: TGTGCCTGGAGTGTAATCCGGGGGGGAGGGGAGCTGTTTTTT. The whole variable domain, remainder taken from reference TRBV30 and TRBJ2-2, is SQTIHQWPATLVQPVGSPLSLECTVEGTSNPNLYWYRQAAGRGLQLLFYSVGIGQISSEVPQNLSASRPQDRQFILSSKKLLLSDSGFYLCAWSVIRGGGELFFGEGSRLTVL.

This clonotype was counted at least ten times. The chain carries TRBV2 and TRBJ2-7, with TRBD1 matching over 9 bases. Germline CDR1 and CDR2: SNHLY and FYNNEI. The CDR3 spans 15 residues. V gave up 7 bases and J gave up 3 bases; unmatched junction bases: 10. In nucleotides, the CDR3 is TGTGCCAGCACCCCGTTATTGACAGGGGGCTACGAGCAGTACTTC. This encodes CASTPLLTGGYEQYF.

This clonotype occurred a few times. V is TRBV19 and J is TRBJ2-1, with 8 bases lining up with TRBD2. Germline assignment: CDR1 LNHDA and CDR2 SQIVND (reference sequence). The J segment lost 5 bases and the V segment lost 1 base, leaving 4 bases of the junction unmatched. The CDR3 is 15 amino acids. CDR3 amino acids: CASSIVPAGDNEQFF. In DNA form, the CDR3 reads TGTGCCAGTAGTATAGTCCCAGCGGGGGACAATGAGCAGTTCTTC.

This clonotype has ten or more counts. The chain has TRBV3-1 and TRBJ1-4; tentative D call: TRBD1 (6 bases). Germline values: CDR1 LGHDT, CDR2 YNNKEL (reference sequence). The CDR3 has 15 amino acids. V gave up 4 bases and J gave up 2 bases, with 11 bases separating them. CDR3 protein: CASSPGQTTNEKLFF. In nucleotides, the CDR3 is TGTGCCAGCAGCCCCGGACAGACCACTAATGAAAAACTGTTTTTT.

V usage is TRBV19 and J usage is TRBJ1-2; 8 bases agree with TRBD1. The V gene's germline CDR1 is LNHDA and CDR2 SQIVND (reference sequence). The CDR3 sequence is 14 residues long. Germline trimming cut 5 bases from V and 6 bases from J; bases unmatched to any gene: 8. The CDR3 protein is CASSPGGQAHGYTF. In nucleotides, the CDR3 is TGTGCCAGTAGTCCCGGGGGACAGGCGCATGGCTACACCTTC.

This clonotype was counted a few times. This rearrangement joins TRBV20-1 to TRBJ1-2; D gene ambiguous. The V end lost 2 bases, the J end lost 1 base, and 8 bases lay between the germline ends. The CDR3 is 13 residues long. Germline loops: CDR1 DFQATT, CDR2 SNEGSKA (reference sequence). CDR3 nucleotides: TGCAGTGCTAGACGCCAGGATAACTATGGCTACACCTTC. Residues: CSARRQDNYGYTF.

The rearrangement uses TRBV4-1 and TRBJ2-7, with D perhaps TRBD1 or TRBD2 (5 bases each). The CDR3 has 15 residues. Trimming left V 0 bases short and J 3 bases short, with 12 bases between. CDR1 is MGHRA, CDR2 YSYEKL, per germline. CDR3 sequence reads: CASSQEWGSLYEQYF. As DNA, the CDR3 is TGCGCCAGCAGCCAAGAATGGGGGAGTCTCTACGAGCAGTACTTC.

About this clonotype: The junction departs from germline at one end; a sequencing error may be responsible. The chain recombines TRBV19 with TRBJ2-1; 9 bases are shared with TRBD2. Germline CDR1 and CDR2: LNHDA and SQIVND (reference sequence). The CDR3 is 14 residues long. The CDR3 protein is CASRIAGAIHEQFF. CDR3 sequence (DNA): TGTGCCAGTAGAATAGCGGGAGCCATCCATGAGCAGTTCTTC.

At least ten counts were recorded for this clonotype. J is TRBJ1-2 and V is TRBV5-1; 7 positions agree with TRBD1. V shed 4 bases, J shed 0 bases, and the junction held 12 bases outside the gene matches. CDR3 length: 17 amino acids. Germline CDR1 is SGHRS and CDR2 is YFSETQ. CDR3 sequence (DNA): TGCGCCAGCAGCCAAGGGACAGCGATAACTCCTAACTATGGCTACACCTTC. Its protein product is CASSQGTAITPNYGYTF.

A few counts support this clonotype. The rearrangement uses TRBV2 and TRBJ2-6; D is unresolved. V gave up 5 bases and J gave up 2 bases, with 13 bases separating them. The CDR3 spans 16 residues. Looked up from germline, CDR1 is SNHLY and CDR2 is FYNNEI. The CDR3 sequence is CASSIRTGAGANVLTF. The CDR3 bases are TGTGCCAGCAGTATTCGGACCGGTGCTGGGGCCAACGTCCTGACTTTC.

This clonotype has more than one count but fewer than ten. The chain carries TRBV5-1 and TRBJ2-1; tentatively, D is TRBD2 (5 bases). The CDR3 runs 14 residues. Germline V gives CDR1 SGHRS, CDR2 YFSETQ. Trimming left V 3 bases short and J 6 bases short, with 13 bases between. For the CDR3, the DNA is TGCGCCAGCAGCTGGACGGAGGCTTCCAATGAGCAGTTCTTC. This translates into CASSWTEASNEQFF.

The CDR3 here is CSARGTSGSGYEQYF. The CDR3 DNA is TGCAGTGCTAGAGGTACTAGCGGGAGTGGATACGAGCAGTACTTC. The J gene is TRBJ2-7, the V gene TRBV20-1; TRBD2 matches at 11 bases. Germline values: CDR1 DFQATT, CDR2 SNEGSKA (reference sequence). V lost 1 base to trimming and J lost 4 bases; unmatched junction nucleotides: 6. This CDR3 spans 15 amino acids.

This chain connects TRBV29-1 to TRBJ1-2, with TRBD1 as a possible D gene (5 bases). This CDR3 has 12 amino acids. In germline, CDR1 is SQVTM, CDR2 ANQGSEA. The V and J ends lost 3 bases and 1 base respectively, with 6 bases between them. Here the CDR3 reads CSVEQGNYGYTF. The CDR3 nucleotides read TGCAGCGTTGAGCAGGGTAACTATGGCTACACCTTC.

This clonotype has at least ten counts. The CDR3: CASRASYSNQPQHF. The CDR3, as DNA: TGTGCCAGCAGAGCGAGTTATAGCAATCAGCCCCAGCATTTT. V and J are TRBV2 and TRBJ1-5; no clear D. CDR1 and CDR2 (germline): SNHLY, FYNNEI. The CDR3 covers 14 residues. V was shortened by 6 bases and J by 0 bases, with 9 bases between the two germline ends.

The gene calls are TRBV29-1 and TRBJ1-5, with D perhaps TRBD1 (6 bases). The CDR3 is made up of 16 amino acids. Germline loops: CDR1 SQVTM, CDR2 ANQGSEA. Between the trimmed V and J ends, which lost 5 bases and 2 bases, there was a span of 19 bases. The CDR3 reads CSVKGVSAQGNQPQHF. CDR3 bases: TGCAGCGTTAAGGGGGTCAGCGCCCAAGGCAATCAGCCCCAGCATTTT.

The V gene is TRBV28, the J gene TRBJ1-2; D perhaps matches TRBD1 (6 bases). This CDR3 is built from 14 residues. Germline V lookup: CDR1 MDHEN, CDR2 SYDVKM. The V end lost 8 bases, the J end lost 1 base, and 14 bases lay between the germline ends. In DNA, the CDR3 is TGTGCCAGCCTTCAACAGGGCCGTAACTATGGCTACACCTTC. Protein: CASLQQGRNYGYTF.

This clonotype was seen at least ten times. This chain uses TRBV5-1 with TRBJ1-1; D may be TRBD1 (6 bases). V was clipped by 3 bases and J by 5 bases, with 11 bases between them. Germline CDR1 is SGHRS and CDR2 is YFSETQ. This CDR3 has 13 residues. Here the CDR3 DNA reads TGCGCCAGCAGCTCGGGGGCGCGGACTGAAGCTTTCTTT. Amino acid sequence: CASSSGARTEAFF.